The 26 T cell receptor beta chains presented below share a single source sample, sequenced in a study of tumor-infiltrating lymphocytes in primary liver carcinoma. The authors took blood RNA from unsorted whole blood and also extracted germline DNA. With around 450 ng total RNA as template and a constant-region primer, TCR beta cDNA was made. Researchers made the TCR beta libraries by running three nested multiplex PCR rounds with slightly modified ARM-PCR. Amplification in the first two PCR rounds was performed using TRBV1-TRBV30 forward primers and a C-beta reverse primer for about 10 cycles each. TCRdb called the multiplex PCR reads again in MiXCR, with one record for every CDR3 protein. The sample includes about 320,000 distinct CDR3 sequences, roughly 60% of them seen just once. Sequencing was performed on peripheral blood. These TCRs come from a woman in her 30s with primary liver carcinoma and hepatitis B virus infection.

For this clonotype: Germline and junction disagree at one end, which may indicate a read error. V usage is TRBV11-2 and J usage is TRBJ2-1; 11 bases agree with TRBD2. This CDR3 has 16 residues. The germline CDR1 and CDR2 sequences are SGHAT and FQNNGV. For the CDR3, the DNA is TGCGCCAGGCACCTAACGGGTAGCGGGAGGGTAAAGGAGCAGTTCTTC. This encodes CARHLTGSGRVKEQFF.

The CDR3 is CASSLPLSGLQETQYF. In DNA form, the CDR3 reads TGTGCCAGCAGTCTACCTCTGAGCGGCCTCCAAGAGACCCAGTACTTC. This chain links TRBV6-2 or TRBV6-3 with TRBJ2-5; possibly TRBD2 for D (5 bases). The CDR3 is 16 residues long. V was shortened by 5 bases and J by 1 base, with 17 bases between the two germline ends. The germline gives CDR1 MNHEY, CDR2 SVGEGT.

This clonotype appeared once. One end of the junction is discordant with germline, which a read error may explain. The gene calls are TRBV11-1 and TRBJ2-2; tentatively, D is TRBD1 (5 bases). The CDR3 length is 15 residues. Germline V gives CDR1 SGHAT, CDR2 FQDESV (reference sequence). The CDR3 region is CATSLGQGDTGELFF. CDR3 in DNA: TGTGCCACCAGCTTAGGTCAAGGGGACACCGGGGAGCTGTTTTTT.

Many counts were recorded for this clonotype. The chain uses TRBV29-1 and TRBJ2-1; tentatively, D is TRBD2 (6 bases). V lost 8 bases to trimming and J lost 10 bases, with 21 bases between them. Germline CDR1 and CDR2: SQVTM and ANQGSEA. CDR3 length: 13 residues. CDR3 coding DNA: TGCAGCTCAACTGGGGGGACCCCTATCGAGCAGTTCTTC. This codes for CSSTGGTPIEQFF.

This chain joins TRBV10-2 and TRBJ2-1; D is unresolved. V dropped 6 bases and J dropped 1 base, with 10 bases sitting between them. The CDR3 contains 14 residues. CDR1 and CDR2 from the germline V gene are WSHSY and SAAADI. The CDR3 nucleotides are TGCGCCAGCAGCCCTATTACATCCTACAATGAGCAGTTCTTC. It translates to CASSPITSYNEQFF.

Note on this clonotype: Germline and junction disagree at one end, which may indicate a read error. The chain recombines TRBV29-1 with TRBJ2-1; 7 nucleotides line up with TRBD2. Germline V gene data show CDR1 as SQVTM and CDR2 as ANQGSEA. The CDR3 contains 12 residues. This chain's CDR3 is CSVEGGWNEQLF. CDR3 DNA sequence: TGCAGCGTTGAGGGGGGGTGGAATGAGCAGCTCTTC.

The gene calls are TRBV13 and TRBJ1-1, with D uncertain. Trimming took off 2 bases at V and 3 bases at J, with 13 bases between the two ends. The CDR3 covers 15 residues. The germline V gene has CDR1 PRHDT and CDR2 FYEKMQ (reference sequence). The DNA for the CDR3 is TGTGCCAGCAGCTTAAGCCGCGGGGTGTACACTGAAGCTTTCTTT. It codes for CASSLSRGVYTEAFF.

This clonotype appeared a few times. V gene TRBV6-5 combines with J gene TRBJ2-1; D call uncertain. V was shortened by 7 bases and J by 4 bases, with 17 bases between the two germline ends. The CDR3 spans 15 residues. In germline, CDR1 is MNHEY, CDR2 SVGAGI. CDR3 sequence: CASMQGPSKYNEQFF. As DNA, the CDR3 is TGTGCCAGCATGCAAGGGCCTTCAAAATACAATGAGCAGTTCTTC.

This clonotype has at least ten counts. J is TRBJ1-1 and V is TRBV6-2 or TRBV6-3; maybe TRBD1 (5 bases). Trimming took 2 bases from V and 0 from J, leaving 10 bases between them. The CDR3 runs to 15 residues. Germline lookup yields CDR1 MNHEY and CDR2 SVGEGT. The CDR3 DNA sequence: TGTGCCAGCAGTTACCCCGGGACGCTGAACACTGAAGCTTTCTTT. Translation: CASSYPGTLNTEAFF.

This chain links TRBV6-6 with TRBJ2-7, with 10 bases matching TRBD1. The CDR3 contains 14 residues. Trimming removed 4 bases from V and 8 bases from J; junction bases left unmatched: 8. Per the germline V gene, CDR1 is MNHNY and CDR2 is SVGAGI (reference sequence). The CDR3 sequence is CASSWTGGLDKQYF. In nucleotides, the CDR3 is TGTGCCAGCAGTTGGACAGGGGGACTCGACAAGCAGTACTTC.

The chain uses TRBV6-5 and TRBJ2-5, with D perhaps matching TRBD1 (5 bases). The V end lost 6 bases, the J end lost 1 base, and 27 bases lay between the germline ends. Germline assignment: CDR1 MNHEY and CDR2 SVGAGI. The CDR3 is 19 residues long. The CDR3 sequence: CASRSPQGDVWWGQETQYF. CDR3 in DNA: TGTGCCAGCAGATCCCCCCAGGGTGACGTCTGGTGGGGCCAAGAGACCCAGTACTTC.

This clonotype has at least ten counts. CDR3 residues: CASTVMGKGKSNEQFF. CDR3 nucleotide sequence: TGTGCCAGCACCGTAATGGGGAAGGGGAAGAGCAATGAGCAGTTCTTC. V is TRBV11-2 and J is TRBJ2-1; D might be TRBD1 (5 bases). Trimming removed 7 bases from V and 6 bases from J, with 22 bases in between. This CDR3 comprises 16 residues. CDR1 and CDR2 from the germline V gene are SGHAT and FQNNGV.

In regard to this clonotype: Possible read error: a much larger clone is one base away. The rearrangement links TRBV6-6 to TRBJ1-1; unclear D gene. The germline gives CDR1 MNHNY, CDR2 SVGAGI (reference sequence). This CDR3 has 15 residues. V was clipped by 4 bases and J by 7 bases, with 19 bases between them. The CDR3, as DNA: TGTGCCAGCAGTTCCTCTTCCCGGGGAAAGGGTGAAGCTTTCTTT. This encodes CASSSSSRGKGEAFF.

As regards this clonotype: This may arise from a read error, as a much more abundant clone is one base away. The genes are TRBV29-1 and TRBJ2-7, with D possibly being TRBD2 (6 bases). The V gene's germline CDR1 is SQVTM and CDR2 ANQGSEA. This CDR3 comprises 13 residues. The ends were cut back, 8 bases at V and 3 bases at J, with 17 bases in the middle. CDR3 in amino acids: CSMVTEGFYEQYF. The DNA for the CDR3 is TGCAGCATGGTCACGGAGGGTTTCTACGAGCAGTACTTC.

The V gene is TRBV6-6, the J gene TRBJ1-3, with TRBD1 matching 7 bases. Trimming cost V 6 bases and J 3 bases; bases outside gene matches: 8. CDR1 and CDR2 (germline): MNHNY, SVGAGI (reference sequence). This CDR3 spans 15 amino acids. DNA of the CDR3: TGTGCCAGCAGCTCGACAGGGCTCTTTGGAAACACCATATATTTT. This encodes CASSSTGLFGNTIYF.

As to this clonotype: This clone may be a read error of a much larger clone one base away. V gene TRBV29-1 combines with J gene TRBJ1-1; D is undetermined. CDR1 is SQVTM, CDR2 ANQGSEA, per germline. The CDR3 loop spans 11 amino acids. CDR3 sequence: CNVDKNTEAFF. CDR3 nucleotide sequence: TGCAACGTTGACAAGAACACTGAAGCTTTCTTT.

In its sample, this clonotype was seen a few times. V gene TRBV5-4 combines with J gene TRBJ2-2, with 7 bases matching TRBD1. CDR1 is SGHNT and CDR2 is YYREEE in the germline V gene (reference sequence). The CDR3 length is 17 residues. The trim removed 4 bases at V and 3 bases at J, leaving 12 bases unmatched. DNA of the CDR3: TGTGCCAGCAGCGTCCGGTGGCCTACAGGGGACACCGGGGAGCTGTTTTTT. Translating gives CASSVRWPTGDTGELFF. The full variable domain, rest sourced from reference TRBV5-4 and TRBJ2-2, is ETGVTQSPTHLIKTRGQQVTLRCSSQSGHNTVSWYQQALGQGPQFIFQYYREEENGRGNFPPRFSGLQFPNYSSELNVNALELDDSALYLCASSVRWPTGDTGELFFGEGSRLTVL.

This clonotype was recorded a few times. The rearrangement uses TRBV7-9 and TRBJ1-2; no reliable D call. The CDR3 spans 12 residues. Per germline, CDR1 SEHNR and CDR2 FQNEAQ (reference sequence). V lost 4 bases and J 3 bases, leaving 6 bases between the germline ends. The CDR3 DNA reads as TGTGCCAGCAGCTCCTTGGACTATGGCTACACCTTC. Translated, it gives CASSSLDYGYTF.

The rearrangement joins TRBV29-1 to TRBJ2-1; a weak D match, TRBD1 (6 bases). This CDR3 is 16 amino acids long. Germline CDR1 and CDR2: SQVTM and ANQGSEA. The CDR3 region is CNAPPTDRSSYNEQFF. CDR3 DNA sequence: TGCAACGCTCCACCCACTGACAGGAGCTCCTACAATGAGCAGTTCTTC.

As to this clonotype: Compared with germline, one end of the junction differs, possibly owing to a read error. The chain recombines TRBV6-5 with TRBJ1-1, with D tentatively TRBD1 (6 bases). CDR1 is MNHEY, CDR2 SVGAGI, per germline. This CDR3 has 15 amino acids. CDR3 bases: TGTGTCAGCAGTTACGAGGGGGTACTGATCACTGAAGCTTTCTTT. This encodes CVSSYEGVLITEAFF.

This clonotype has a count of ten or more. This chain links TRBV12-3 or TRBV12-4 with TRBJ1-2, with D perhaps matching TRBD1 (5 bases). Trimming took 2 bases from V and 6 from J, leaving 10 bases between them. The CDR3 is 13 residues long. The CDR3 loop is CASSLNFRDGYTF. The CDR3 nucleotides are TGTGCCAGCAGTTTAAATTTCAGGGATGGCTACACCTTC.

As for this clonotype: A junction end diverges from the germline sequence, so it may reflect a read error. The rearrangement joins TRBV5-4 to TRBJ2-1, with D possibly being TRBD2 (5 bases). Germline V CDR1 and CDR2: SGHNT, YYREEE (reference sequence). The CDR3 spans 16 residues. As DNA, the CDR3 is TGTGCCAACAGCTTCCCCAGCAGGAGGAGTCGGAATGAGCAGTTCTTC. This sequence encodes CANSFPSRRSRNEQFF.

This clonotype occurred a few times. Mismatch with germline at one junction end may stem from a read error. The CDR3 loop is CASSNSAFLAGGPHEQYF. CDR3 sequence (DNA): TGTGCCAGCAGTAACTCTGCCTTTCTAGCGGGAGGCCCCCATGAGCAGTACTTC. The chain employs TRBV6-6 and TRBJ2-7, with 11 nucleotides matching TRBD2. The CDR3 runs to 18 residues. Germline V gene lookup returns CDR1 MNHNY and CDR2 SVGAGI (reference sequence).

This chain connects TRBV6-5 to TRBJ2-7; D possibly corresponds to TRBD1 (6 bases). V gave up 5 bases and J gave up 6 bases, with 23 bases separating them. Per the germline V gene, CDR1 is MNHEY and CDR2 is SVGAGI. CDR3 length: 16 residues. The CDR3 nucleotides are TGTGCCAGCAGTGTCCCGGGACACCCCGGTCTTTTCGAGCAGTACTTC. Its protein product is CASSVPGHPGLFEQYF.

V gene TRBV12-3 or TRBV12-4 combines with J gene TRBJ2-2, with TRBD1 matching over 8 bases. The CDR3 totals 15 residues. V shed 11 bases, J shed 1 base, and the junction held 9 bases outside the gene matches. The CDR3 DNA sequence: TGTGCCGGCATTGCCGGGACAGGGAACACCGGGGAGCTGTTTTTT. Its translation is CAGIAGTGNTGELFF.

As to this clonotype: An end of the junction does not agree with germline; a read error may underlie this. The chain uses TRBV11-2 and TRBJ1-2; D call uncertain. This CDR3 spans 12 amino acids. Looked up from germline, CDR1 is SGHAT and CDR2 is FQNNGV. CDR3 region: CASLGNGYGYAF. DNA of the CDR3: TGTGCCAGCCTGGGTAACGGCTATGGCTACGCTTTC. Supplemented by reference TRBV11-2 and TRBJ1-2, the full variable domain reads EAGVAQSPRYKIIEKRQSVAFWCNPISGHATLYWYQQILGQGPKLLIQFQNNGVVDDSQLPKDRFSAERLKGVDSTLKIQPAKLEDSAVYLCASLGNGYGYAFGSGTRLTVV.